The sequence of this T cell receptor (beta chain) was determined in a study of cytomegalovirus exposure and HLA in healthy donors. Vbeta (60) and Jbeta (13) primers were used in the PCR. Method: immunoSEQ multiplex PCR; TCRdb's copy keeps in-frame clones and lacks some. The sample records 85,000 to 120,000 clones, 70% to 80% being singletons. The sample taken for sequencing was PBMCs. This receptor was identified in a female donor in good health and CMV-seronegative.

The CDR3 reads CAWKEGGRGGYTF. CDR3 sequence (DNA): TGTGCCTGGAAAGAGGGGGGGCGAGGTGGCTACACCTTC. The V gene is TRBV30, the J gene TRBJ1-2, with D perhaps matching TRBD1 (6 bases). The CDR3 runs 13 residues. Trimming removed 4 bases at V and 7 bases at J, with 16 bases between. Germline V gene data show CDR1 as GTSNPN and CDR2 as SVGIG (reference sequence). The whole variable domain, remainder taken from reference TRBV30 and TRBJ1-2, is SQTIHQWPATLVQPVGSPLSLECTVEGTSNPNLYWYRQAAGRGLQLLFYSVGIGQISSEVPQNLSASRPQDRQFILSSKKLLLSDSGFYLCAWKEGGRGGYTFGSGTRLTVV.